The rows below give T cell receptor beta chains drawn from one sample of a study of T cell repertoires in cytomegalovirus infection. TCRdb itself ran the reads through MiXCR, one entry per CDR3 protein. The data hold about a million distinct CDR3 sequences, with less than 40% observed a single time. No cognate antigen is known for these TCRs. The sample in question was cultured CD8+ T cells from PBMCs, obtained from culture after CMV antigen stimulation. These TCRs come from a human donor in good health (CMV status not recorded). Some clones in this sample may be carry-over from other donors' samples. The CDR3 runs from the conserved cysteine through the conserved F or W. D genes are given only for firm matches. Clone size, where shown, is once, few, many, or a class for clones that have expanded.

V gene,J gene,clone size,D gene,CDR3 DNA,CDR3 protein
TRBV12-3/TRBV12-4,TRBJ1-1,few,-,TGTGCCAGCAGTATCCCAGGGGCGGCTGAAGCTTTCTTT,CASSIPGAAEAFF
TRBV7-9,TRBJ1-1,few,TRBD1,TGTGCCAGCAGCTTAGCGAATTCCTCCGGGGGGACAGGAAGATTTAAGGATGAAGCTTTCTTT,CASSLANSSGGTGRFKDEAFF
TRBV12-3/TRBV12-4,TRBJ1-1,few,-,-,CASSFFGQKNTEAFF
TRBV7-6,TRBJ1-1,-,-,TGTGCCAGCAGCTTATCCGGGGGCGACTCTGAAGCTTTCTTT,CASSLSGGDSEAFF
TRBV28,TRBJ1-1,-,-,TGTGCCAGCAGTACGTTTGGGGGAATCACTGAAGCTTTCTTT,CASSTFGGITEAFF
TRBV2,TRBJ2-5,-,-,TGTGCCAGCAGTCAGGGGGAGGGCTACCAAGAGACCCAGTACTTC,CASSQGEGYQETQYF
TRBV7-6,TRBJ2-3,few,-,TGTGCCAGCAGCTCCCCTTTTAGAGCAGATACGCAGTATTTT,CASSSPFRADTQYF
TRBV7-9,TRBJ1-6,-,-,TGTGCCAGCACCTGGGGGTCCCCTCGGAATTCACCCCTCCACTTT,CASTWGSPRNSPLHF
TRBV7-6,TRBJ1-2,many,-,TGTGCCAGCAGCCCTCGGGAAGGACCCGAATTTCTCTATGGCTACACCTTC,CASSPREGPEFLYGYTF
TRBV11-2,TRBJ2-3,-,-,TGTGCCAGCAGCTTAGAGGCCAGAGATACGCAGTATTTT,CASSLEARDTQYF
TRBV19,TRBJ2-7,-,-,TGTGCCAGTAGTCTCGCCGGCAGGGCCTTTGACGAGCAGTACTTC,CASSLAGRAFDEQYF
TRBV5-5,TRBJ1-2,-,TRBD1,TGTGCCAGCAGCTGGGGGACAGAGAAACACTATGGCTACACCTTC,CASSWGTEKHYGYTF
TRBV19,TRBJ2-4,-,-,TGTGCCAGTAGTATAACCAGGGAAAAGGCCAAAAACATTCAGTACTTC,CASSITREKAKNIQYF
TRBV12-3/TRBV12-4,TRBJ2-3,few,TRBD2,TGTGCCAGCAGTGGACCGGGACTAGCGGGGGCGCCTGGAAATACGCAGTATTTT,CASSGPGLAGAPGNTQYF
TRBV2,TRBJ2-7,-,TRBD1,TGTGCCAGCAGTGAAGCCGGGACAGGGATTATCTACGAGCAGTACTTC,CASSEAGTGIIYEQYF
TRBV9,TRBJ1-5,-,TRBD1,TGTGCCAGCAGCGTAGGACAGGGGCCACCCCTCGGCAATCAGCCCCAGCATTTT,CASSVGQGPPLGNQPQHF
TRBV5-4,TRBJ2-3,few,TRBD2,TGTGCCAGCAGCTTGACTAGCGGGGGGGCAAGAGATACGCAGTATTTT,CASSLTSGGARDTQYF
TRBV20-1,TRBJ1-1,few,-,TGCAGTGCCCTCTTCTCGGGTTTTGTTGAAGCTTTCTTT,CSALFSGFVEAFF
TRBV6-2/TRBV6-3,TRBJ2-5,-,-,TGTGCCAGCAGTTACCCCGACAGACGGAGAGAGACCCAGTACTTC,CASSYPDRRRETQYF
TRBV2,TRBJ1-3,-,TRBD1,TGTGCCAGCATCCGACAGGGGTTTGGAAACACCATATATTTT,CASIRQGFGNTIYF
TRBV6-5,TRBJ2-2,-,-,TGTGCCAGCAGCTATTACGATACCGGGGAGCTGTTTTTT,CASSYYDTGELFF
TRBV7-2,TRBJ2-5,-,-,TGTGCCAGCAGCTCCCGACTAGTCGGGGAGACCCAGTACTTC,CASSSRLVGETQYF
TRBV7-9,TRBJ2-1,few,TRBD2,TGTGCCAGCAGCGATCGACTAGCGAAGAGCTCCTACAATGAGCAGTTCTTC,CASSDRLAKSSYNEQFF
TRBV6-5,TRBJ1-1,-,TRBD1,TGTGCCAGCAGTCCCTGGACAGGGAGGGAGACTGAAGCTTTCTTT,CASSPWTGRETEAFF
TRBV7-2,TRBJ1-2,many,-,TGTGCCAGCAGCATGTGGGAGAACTATGGCTACACCTTC,CASSMWENYGYTF
TRBV3-1,TRBJ1-2,-,TRBD1,TGTGCCAGCAAAGGTATAAACGATCGGGACAGGGAATTTCTTTACGGACGGGGCTATGGCTACACCTTC,CASKGINDRDREFLYGRGYGYTF
TRBV28,TRBJ1-4,many,-,TGTGCCAGCAGTTTATCAGGGGCAACTAATGAAAAACTGTTTTTT,CASSLSGATNEKLFF
TRBV7-9,TRBJ2-5,few,-,TGTGCCAGCAGCTTAGCTCCCTCGCTGCAGTACTTC,CASSLAPSLQYF
TRBV7-2,TRBJ2-3,many,TRBD2,TGTGCCAGCAGCCCGTTCGGGGGGGAGACAGATACGCAGTATTTT,CASSPFGGETDTQYF
TRBV7-9,TRBJ2-4,-,TRBD1,TGTGCCAGCAGCTCGAACCCCGGGACAGGAAAAAACATTCAGTACTTC,CASSSNPGTGKNIQYF
TRBV10-3,TRBJ2-3,-,TRBD2,TGTGCCATCGAAGCGGGGGCTGGCACAGATACGCAGTATTTT,CAIEAGAGTDTQYF
TRBV6-6,TRBJ1-5,few,-,TGTGCCAGCACCCGCCGGGGAGGTCAGCCCCAGCATTTT,CASTRRGGQPQHF
TRBV5-6,TRBJ1-4,-,-,TGTGCCAGCAGCCTTAGGTTCGTTAATGAAAAACTGTTTTTT,CASSLRFVNEKLFF
TRBV12-3/TRBV12-4,TRBJ1-1,many,-,TGTGCCAGCAGTGATACAGGGAACACTGAAGCTTTCTTT,CASSDTGNTEAFF
TRBV11-2,TRBJ2-6,few,TRBD1,TGTGCCAGCAGCCGGGGACAGGTGGGATTCTCTGGGGCCAACGTCCTGACTTTC,CASSRGQVGFSGANVLTF
TRBV27,TRBJ1-1,few,-,TGTGCCAGCAGTTTATCCTGGACAGCCAACACTGAAGCTTTCTTT,CASSLSWTANTEAFF
TRBV19,TRBJ2-1,few,TRBD2,TGTGCCAGTAGTGCTGGACTAGCGGGGGCATTGGGTGAGCAGTTCTTC,CASSAGLAGALGEQFF
TRBV7-2,TRBJ2-2,many,-,TGTGCCAGCAGCCCAAGAGCAGGGACAAACACCGGGGAGCTGTTTTTT,CASSPRAGTNTGELFF
TRBV6-2/TRBV6-3,TRBJ2-2,few,-,TGTGCCAGCACAGGAACTAGCACGAACACCGGGGAGCTGTTTTTT,CASTGTSTNTGELFF
TRBV10-3,TRBJ2-5,-,TRBD1,TGTGCCATCAGCCCGAAAGAAACAGGGGAGCAAGAGACCCAGTACTTC,CAISPKETGEQETQYF
TRBV6-1,TRBJ1-1,few,-,TGTGCCAGCAGTCGGGAAAGGAGGAACACTGAAGCTTTCTTT,CASSRERRNTEAFF
TRBV7-2,TRBJ1-4,-,-,TGTGCCAGCAGCGAGGGTGGGGGGAGTATAAAACTGTTTTTT,CASSEGGGSIKLFF
TRBV10-1,TRBJ2-1,-,TRBD2,TGCGCCAGCAGTGATCTAGCGGGGGACCGCTACAATGAGCAGTTCTTC,CASSDLAGDRYNEQFF
TRBV4-2,TRBJ2-5,-,TRBD2,TGTGCCAGCAGCGCAACAGATCTAGCGGGAGAGACCCAGTACTTC,CASSATDLAGETQYF
TRBV11-2,TRBJ2-5,few,TRBD1,TGTGCCAGCAGCTTAGGACAGGGGAGGCAAGAGACCCAGTACTTC,CASSLGQGRQETQYF
TRBV6-5,TRBJ2-1,-,TRBD2,TGTGCCAGCAGTCAGCATCCCGGGACTAGTCACTACAATGAGCAGTTCTTC,CASSQHPGTSHYNEQFF
TRBV10-2,TRBJ2-2,-,-,TGCGCCAGCACCCAGGGACAGAACACCGGGGAGCTGTTTTTT,CASTQGQNTGELFF
TRBV27,TRBJ1-1,-,TRBD1,TGTGCCAGCAGTTTAGGAGGACAGGGTTTAGGAGCTTTCTTT,CASSLGGQGLGAFF
TRBV5-6,TRBJ1-5,-,TRBD1,TGTGCCAGCAGCTTTCGGACAGGGTATGAACAGCCCCAGCATTTT,CASSFRTGYEQPQHF